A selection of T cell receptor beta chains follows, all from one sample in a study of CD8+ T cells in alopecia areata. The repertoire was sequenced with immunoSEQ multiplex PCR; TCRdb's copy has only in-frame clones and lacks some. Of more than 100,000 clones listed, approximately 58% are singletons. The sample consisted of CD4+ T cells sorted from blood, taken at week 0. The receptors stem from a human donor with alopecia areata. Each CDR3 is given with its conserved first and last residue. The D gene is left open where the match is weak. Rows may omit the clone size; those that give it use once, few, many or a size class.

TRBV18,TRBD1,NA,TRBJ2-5,TGTGCCAGCTCACCATACGGTTCCTGGGACAGCCAAGAGACCCAGTACTTC,CASSPYGSWDSQETQYF
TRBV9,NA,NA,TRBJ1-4,TGTGCCAGCAGCGTAGCCCCAAATGGGGACGAAAAACTGTTTTTT,CASSVAPNGDEKLFF
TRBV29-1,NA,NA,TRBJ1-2,TGCAGCGCCGAGGTCGGTCGAGGCTACACCTTC,CSAEVGRGYTF
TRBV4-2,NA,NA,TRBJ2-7,TGTGCCAGCAGCCAAGACATCACAGAAAGTTCCTACGAGCAGTACTTC,CASSQDITESSYEQYF
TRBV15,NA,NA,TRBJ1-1,TGTGCCACCAGCAGAGCATGGACTGAAGCTTTCTTT,CATSRAWTEAFF
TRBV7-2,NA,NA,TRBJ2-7,TGTGCCAGCCTCCCAGGGACGACCGAGGGCGAGCAGTACTTC,CASLPGTTEGEQYF
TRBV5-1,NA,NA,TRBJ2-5,TGCGCCAGCAGCTTGGAAACAGACCCCGGGGAGACCCAGTACTTC,CASSLETDPGETQYF
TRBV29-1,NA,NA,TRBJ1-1,TGCAGCGTTGAAAGCGGTTTTCATACCAGGAACACTGAAGCTTTCTTT,CSVESGFHTRNTEAFF
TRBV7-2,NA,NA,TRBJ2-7,TGTGCCAGCAGCGCTTACAGGGTGGAGACCTACGAGCAGTACTTC,CASSAYRVETYEQYF
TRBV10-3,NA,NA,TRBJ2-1,TGTGCCACCAGAGGGTCTGAGCAGTTCTTC,CATRGSEQFF
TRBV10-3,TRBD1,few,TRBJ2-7,TGTGCCATCACCTCGGACAGGGGAGCCTACGAGCAGTACTTC,CAITSDRGAYEQYF
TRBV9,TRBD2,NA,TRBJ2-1,TGTGCCAGCAGCGTAGGTCCCTCTGTTACTAGCGGGGGTAATGAGCAGTTCTTC,CASSVGPSVTSGGNEQFF
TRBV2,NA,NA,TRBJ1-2,TGTGCCAGCAGTGGATCGCCAGGGACTGGCTACACCTTC,CASSGSPGTGYTF
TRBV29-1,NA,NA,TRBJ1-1,TGCAGCGTTGAATCCGGGATGAACACTGAAGCTTTCTTT,CSVESGMNTEAFF
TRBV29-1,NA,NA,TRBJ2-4,TGCAGCGCTCTGCTTCTAGCCAAAAACATTCAGTACTTC,CSALLLAKNIQYF
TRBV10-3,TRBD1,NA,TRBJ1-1,TGTGCCAGCACGGACAGGGCGGACACTGAAGCTTTCTTT,CASTDRADTEAFF
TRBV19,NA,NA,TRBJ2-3,TGTGCCAGTAGTGTTCTCCCAGATACGCAGTATTTT,CASSVLPDTQYF
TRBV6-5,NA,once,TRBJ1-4,TGTGCCAGCAGTTACTCGGCAGGGTTCGGTGAAAAACTGTTTTTT,CASSYSAGFGEKLFF
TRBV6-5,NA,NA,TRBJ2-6,TGTGCCAGCAGTCCTTCCTCTGGGGCCAACGTCCTGACTTTC,CASSPSSGANVLTF
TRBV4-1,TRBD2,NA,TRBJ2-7,TGCGCCAGCAGCCAAGAGGATGCGGGAGGGCCCTACGAGCAGTACTTC,CASSQEDAGGPYEQYF